This T cell receptor (beta chain) was sequenced for a study of T cell responses to AZD1222 COVID-19 vaccine. Study results and caveats: Elevations in Spike-specific TCR breadth and depth followed administration of two AZD1222 doses. The study reported that nearly half of spike-specific TCRs target unmutated variant regions.

V lost 8 bases and J 6 bases, leaving 11 bases between the germline ends. The CDR3 totals 11 residues. As for this clone: Its antigen is not identified.

Second doses that came at about 4 or about 12 weeks were put together. TCRdb's copy holds only in-frame clones and misses some; the assay was immunoSEQ multiplex PCR. Here the sample spans 150,000 to 200,000 clones, approximately 90% being singletons. The chain is built from TRBV12-3 or TRBV12-4 and TRBJ2-7, with a tentative D call TRBD2 (6 bases). The sequence derives from an adult who received the AZD1222 COVID-19 vaccine. The sample consisted of peripheral blood, taken 28 days after the second AZD1222 dose. CDR3 nucleotides: TGTGCCAGCCGCCGCGGGATCGAGCAGTACTTC. Translated, it gives CASRRGIEQYF.